The sequence of this TCR beta chain was determined in a study of blood T cell repertoires in COVID-19. Overall study: COVID-19 samples collected from the United States, Italy and Spain covered acute and convalescent phases.

Germline lookup yields CDR1 LNHNV and CDR2 YYDKDF (reference sequence). CDR3 size: 13 residues. V was cut by 3 bases and J by 3 bases, with 8 bases left in between. In the authors' methods: For nucleated cells, counts were estimated from reference gene primer amplification. TCRdb keeps only in-frame clones here, not all; method: immunoSEQ multiplex PCR. The DNA was the basis for D and trimming; V, J and clone size are from that table. The sample has approximately 26,000 clones; around nine tenths are singletons. The chain recombines TRBV15 with TRBJ2-5; D is ambiguous. The specimen sequenced was peripheral blood. The sequence was obtained from a human donor in a cohort sampled during active COVID-19. The donor label of this sample is uncertain. The CDR3 DNA follows: TGTGCCACCAGCAGGGTCGCTAAAGAGACCCAGTACTTC. Its protein is CATSRVAKETQYF. Complete variable domain (other parts from reference TRBV15 and TRBJ2-5): DAMVIQNPRYQVTQFGKPVTLSCSQTLNHNVMYWYQQKSSQAPKLLFHYYDKDFNNEADTPDNFQSRRPNTSFCFLDIRSPGLGDTAMYLCATSRVAKETQYFGPGTRLLVL.